This passage covers 21 T cell receptor beta chains from one sample sequenced in a study of T cell responses to AZD1222 COVID-19 vaccine. Data came from immunoSEQ multiplex PCR; TCRdb stores just in-frame clones and leaves some out. Among around 83,000 clones listed, about 82% were seen once. Specimen: peripheral blood, collected on day 0 of AZD1222 vaccination. The receptors originated from an adult in good health.

V is TRBV6-2 or TRBV6-3 and J is TRBJ1-5; D perhaps matches TRBD1 (5 bases). The V and J ends lost 1 base and 4 bases respectively, with 8 bases between them. The V gene's germline CDR1 is MNHEY and CDR2 SVGEGT. The CDR3 totals 14 residues. The CDR3 coding sequence is TGTGCCAGCAGTTACTTCAGGGCGAATCAGCCCCAGCATTTT. Protein product: CASSYFRANQPQHF.

V and J are TRBV18 and TRBJ2-5, with D tentatively TRBD1 (6 bases). The V gene's germline CDR1 is KGHSH and CDR2 LQKENI. This CDR3 contains 15 residues. Trimming took 0 bases from V and 4 from J, leaving 12 bases between them. The CDR3 reads CASSPPRGLGETQYF. CDR3 DNA sequence: TGTGCCAGCTCACCACCCAGGGGATTGGGAGAGACCCAGTACTTC.

V usage is TRBV19 and J usage is TRBJ1-2, with 7 bases aligning to TRBD1. This CDR3 is 13 amino acids long. Germline trimming cut 4 bases from V and 7 bases from J; bases unmatched to any gene: 6. Germline V gene data show CDR1 as LNHDA and CDR2 as SQIVND (reference sequence). The chain's CDR3 is CASSTRTGAGYTF. The DNA of the CDR3 is TGTGCCAGTAGTACCCGAACAGGGGCTGGCTACACCTTC.

The rearrangement uses TRBV9 and TRBJ2-3; 8 nucleotides line up with TRBD2. Germline V gene lookup returns CDR1 SGDLS and CDR2 YYNGEE. V dropped 4 bases and J dropped 0; count of bases not matched to a gene: 4. The CDR3 runs 15 residues. CDR3 amino acids: CASSIRGGSTDTQYF. In nucleotides, the CDR3 is TGTGCCAGCAGCATACGGGGGGGCAGCACAGATACGCAGTATTTT. The full variable domain, rest sourced from reference TRBV9 and TRBJ2-3, is DSGVTQTPKHLITATGQRVTLRCSPRSGDLSVYWYQQSLDQGLQFLIQYYNGEERAKGNILERFSAQQFPDLHSELNLSSLELGDSALYFCASSIRGGSTDTQYFGPGTRLTVL.

This chain joins TRBV13 and TRBJ2-1; D possibly corresponds to TRBD1 (6 bases). Germline CDR1 and CDR2: PRHDT and FYEKMQ (reference sequence). This CDR3 comprises 15 residues. V was pared by 2 bases and J by 6 bases, with 14 bases between. CDR3 protein: CASSLSGQPLNEQFF. CDR3 bases: TGTGCCAGCAGCTTATCAGGACAGCCCCTCAATGAGCAGTTCTTC.

The chain couples TRBV9 to TRBJ1-2; TRBD1 might be the D (6 bases). Germline CDR1 is SGDLS and CDR2 is YYNGEE. This CDR3 comprises 14 residues. V lost 3 bases to trimming and J lost 4 bases, with 13 bases between them. CDR3 DNA: TGTGCCAGCAGCGCCGCCCTGGGGGCCTATGGCTACACCTTC. Translating gives CASSAALGAYGYTF. Based on the CDR3 plus reference TRBV9 and TRBJ1-2, the full variable domain is DSGVTQTPKHLITATGQRVTLRCSPRSGDLSVYWYQQSLDQGLQFLIQYYNGEERAKGNILERFSAQQFPDLHSELNLSSLELGDSALYFCASSAALGAYGYTFGSGTRLTVV.

The gene calls are TRBV7-2 and TRBJ2-3, with 13 bases matching TRBD2. CDR3 length: 19 residues. J was trimmed by 3 bases and V by 5 bases; bases with no gene match: 14. Germline V gives CDR1 SGHTA, CDR2 FQGNSA. The CDR3 coding sequence is TGTGCCAGCAGCGACGGGACTAGCGGGGTTACCCCCACAACAGATACGCAGTATTTT. Protein sequence: CASSDGTSGVTPTTDTQYF.

The rearrangement uses TRBV15 and TRBJ1-1; possible D gene TRBD1, 6 bases. The V and J ends lost 3 bases and 11 bases respectively, with 19 bases between them. CDR3 length equals 14 residues. Per the germline V gene, CDR1 is LNHNV and CDR2 is YYDKDF (reference sequence). Written as DNA, the CDR3 is TGTGCCACCAGCAGGGACAGAGAAGTGTCAGTGGCTTTCTTT. Encoded protein: CATSRDREVSVAFF. Combining the CDR3 with reference TRBV15 and TRBJ1-1 gives the whole variable domain DAMVIQNPRYQVTQFGKPVTLSCSQTLNHNVMYWYQQKSSQAPKLLFHYYDKDFNNEADTPDNFQSRRPNTSFCFLDIRSPGLGDTAMYLCATSRDREVSVAFFGQGTRLTVV.

V and J are TRBV5-1 and TRBJ1-5; no reliable D call. The V and J ends lost 2 bases and 5 bases respectively, with 11 bases between them. This CDR3 region has 14 residues. Germline V gives CDR1 SGHRS, CDR2 YFSETQ. The CDR3 loop is CASSFGFGDQPQHF. CDR3 nucleotides: TGCGCCAGCAGCTTTGGGTTCGGGGATCAGCCCCAGCATTTT.

The gene calls are TRBV30 and TRBJ1-1; D is possibly TRBD1 (5 bases). CDR3 length: 11 residues. V lost 3 bases to trimming and J lost 8 bases, with 10 bases between them. Germline loops: CDR1 GTSNPN, CDR2 SVGIG (reference sequence). The CDR3 loop reads CAWRDNLEAFF. The CDR3 DNA reads TGTGCCTGGAGGGACAATCTCGAAGCTTTCTTT.

The rearrangement links TRBV4-2 to TRBJ2-1; D uncertain. V lost 0 bases, J lost 5 bases, and 5 bases lay in between. Looked up from germline, CDR1 is LGHNA and CDR2 is YNFKEQ. The CDR3 length is 13 residues. The CDR3 DNA is TGTGCCAGCAGCCAAGATTACGACAATGAGCAGTTCTTC. Translating gives CASSQDYDNEQFF.

This clone is medium-sized (0.01 to 0.1%). This sequence joins TRBV4-2 and TRBJ2-7; 7 bases are shared with TRBD1. With 1 base clipped from V and 5 bases from J, the junction kept 8 bases outside the gene matches. The CDR3 contains 15 residues. Germline V gene data show CDR1 as LGHNA and CDR2 as YNFKEQ. CDR3 loop: CASSQAGTVRDEQYF. Written as DNA, the CDR3 is TGTGCCAGCAGCCAAGCAGGGACAGTAAGGGACGAGCAGTACTTC.

The CDR3 reads CATRATFF. The CDR3 DNA reads TGTGCCACCAGGGCCACGTTCTTC. The J gene is TRBJ2-1, the V gene TRBV24-1; D remains unclear. In germline, CDR1 is KGHDR, CDR2 SFDVKD. V lost 7 bases, J lost 15 bases, and 6 bases lay in between. CDR3 length: 8 amino acids.

The chain is built from TRBV7-9 and TRBJ2-1, with 8 bases fitting TRBD2. After removal of 6 bases from V and 0 bases from J, the junction contained 16 bases not matched to a gene. CDR1 SEHNR and CDR2 FQNEAQ come from the germline V gene (reference sequence). There are 19 residues in the CDR3. DNA for the CDR3: TGTGCCAGCAGTACCGGGACTAGAGGATCGTCCAGCTCCTACAATGAGCAGTTCTTC. Amino acid sequence: CASSTGTRGSSSSYNEQFF.

The chain uses TRBV2 and TRBJ1-5; possibly TRBD1 for D (5 bases). The V and J ends lost 3 bases and 2 bases respectively, with 14 bases between them. Germline CDR1 SNHLY, CDR2 FYNNEI. The CDR3 is 16 residues long. CDR3 residues: CASSDGTGLGNQPQHF. The DNA of the CDR3 is TGTGCCAGCAGTGACGGGACCGGACTGGGCAATCAGCCCCAGCATTTT.

The J gene is TRBJ2-5, the V gene TRBV11-2; D might be TRBD2 (5 bases). Looked up from germline, CDR1 is SGHAT and CDR2 is FQNNGV. This CDR3 has 17 amino acids. With 3 bases removed from V and 2 bases from J, the gap between germline ends came to 19 bases. CDR3 region: CASSFGLALRAQETQYF. Here the CDR3 DNA reads TGTGCCAGCAGCTTCGGGCTAGCTCTAAGAGCGCAAGAGACCCAGTACTTC.

The chain recombines TRBV6-5 with TRBJ1-5; D unclear. The V gene's germline CDR1 is MNHEY and CDR2 SVGAGI. Trimming removed 7 bases at V and 0 bases at J, with 10 bases between. There are 14 residues in the CDR3. In DNA form, the CDR3 reads TGTGCCAGCACAGGAGTCAATAGCAATCAGCCCCAGCATTTT. Encoded protein: CASTGVNSNQPQHF.

The gene calls are TRBV6-5 and TRBJ2-3, with 12 bases aligning to TRBD2. CDR3 size: 16 residues. V lost 2 bases, J lost 4 bases, and 4 bases stayed unmatched. Germline V CDR1 and CDR2: MNHEY, SVGAGI. CDR3: CASSYRASGRADTQYF. The CDR3 DNA reads TGTGCCAGCAGTTACAGGGCTAGCGGGAGGGCAGATACGCAGTATTTT.

Here the CDR3 DNA reads TGTGCCAGTAGCCCACTACCTCGCGGGGAGCAGTACTTC. Protein: CASSPLPRGEQYF. The V call is TRBV19, the J call TRBJ2-7; maybe TRBD2 (5 bases). The CDR3 is 13 amino acids. V lost 6 bases to trimming and J lost 7 bases, with 16 bases between them. Germline-derived CDR1 and CDR2 are LNHDA and SQIVND (reference sequence).

V and J are TRBV4-2 and TRBJ1-5; D unclear. Germline CDR1 LGHNA, CDR2 YNFKEQ. This CDR3 spans 15 amino acids. V was pared by 0 bases and J by 4 bases, with 10 bases between. The CDR3 loop is CASSQEGSQNQPQHF. In DNA form, the CDR3 reads TGTGCCAGCAGCCAAGAGGGAAGTCAGAATCAGCCCCAGCATTTT.

The chain joins TRBV11-1 to TRBJ2-5, with 8 bases lining up with TRBD2. The CDR3 runs to 15 residues. Germline V gene data show CDR1 as SGHAT and CDR2 as FQDESV (reference sequence). J was trimmed by 4 bases and V by 7 bases; bases with no gene match: 11. For the CDR3, the DNA is TGTGCCAGCACCCAGGACCGGCTAGCGGGAGAGACCCAGTACTTC. This encodes CASTQDRLAGETQYF.